The T cell receptor (beta chain) under discussion was sequenced for a study of blood T cell repertoires in COVID-19 (dated by TCRdb to between 2020 and 2021). For the study in its entirety: Samples covering the acute and convalescent phases of COVID-19 were provided by collaborators in the United States, Italy and Spain. The material from the prospective study consisted of cDNA or gDNA derived from T cells, B-cell-depleted T cells, or PBMCs. Sample metadata almost always included a de-identified subject ID, COVID-19 status, age in years and sex. Where available, HLA class I and class II types were obtained from metadata supplied by the sample provider rather than from assay-based typing. The samples were drawn from the first 160 participants of the ongoing ImmuneRACE study and from 950 to 1,500 subjects provided by 6 global collaborators. Deeply sampled blood TCRbeta repertoires from subjects exposed to, actively infected with, or recovered from COVID-19 were included in the dataset. A freely available public database, intended as a resource for researchers studying the immune response to SARS-CoV-2, is where the repertoires were released. What the study reported, not specific to this receptor: The amount of clinical and demographic metadata varied by source and participant and was provided uncurated.

Participants in the prospective study were aged roughly 18 to 95 years, lived in about two dozen United States geographic areas, and enrolled through a virtual design. To assign participants to cohorts, the prospective study relied on clinical history that participants themselves reported in a screening survey and a study questionnaire. Each participant in the prospective study had whole blood, serum and a nasopharyngeal or oropharyngeal swab collected by mobile phlebotomists. Over a roughly two-month period, participants in the prospective study had the option of providing additional blood draws and questionnaires. Prospective study blood samples were shipped either frozen or at room temperature before DNA extraction. Remarks on this clone: What antigen it recognizes has not been identified. No quality values exist for individual bases; no much larger clone is one base distant.

Looking up the germline V gene (reference sequence) yields CDR1 MNHEY and CDR2 SMNVEV. From cysteine to phenylalanine, the CDR3 is 14 amino acids long. CDR3 DNA is the only sequence kept; it has 42 bases, read in frame from the first base. Trimming removed 6 bases from V and 5 bases from J, leaving 13 bases between the germline ends. TCRbeta CDR3 regions were amplified from genomic DNA by means of the immunoSEQ Assay, a bias-controlled multiplex PCR. Processing in the source paper ran as follows. The number of nucleated cells in each sample was estimated from the amplification of reference gene primers within the assay. Sequence reads were collapsed and filtered to measure the absolute abundance of every unique TCRbeta CDR3 rearrangement. For each sample, productive Simpson clonality was calculated as the square root of Simpson's diversity index across productive rearrangements. In TCRdb, the immuneACCESS table is reduced to in-frame sequences with V and J assigned. These tables do not hold every clone; where another copy was compared, an unresolved V gene accounts for under half, and the others remain unexplained. V and J calls and clone size are given by that table; D and trimming were obtained from the DNA. Here the sample has 260,000 or so clones; roughly 87% occur a single time. The ten largest clones represent around 2.6% of the sample.

Source material: PBMCs or T cells enriched from blood (not recorded which). This clonotype originated in a woman aged 30 to 39 with acute COVID-19. The chain joins TRBV27 to TRBJ2-2, with TRBD2 tentatively as D gene (5 bases match). CDR3 region: CASSRSGSTGELFF. The DNA is TGTGCCAGCAGCAGATCGGGATCAACCGGGGAGCTGTTTTTT.